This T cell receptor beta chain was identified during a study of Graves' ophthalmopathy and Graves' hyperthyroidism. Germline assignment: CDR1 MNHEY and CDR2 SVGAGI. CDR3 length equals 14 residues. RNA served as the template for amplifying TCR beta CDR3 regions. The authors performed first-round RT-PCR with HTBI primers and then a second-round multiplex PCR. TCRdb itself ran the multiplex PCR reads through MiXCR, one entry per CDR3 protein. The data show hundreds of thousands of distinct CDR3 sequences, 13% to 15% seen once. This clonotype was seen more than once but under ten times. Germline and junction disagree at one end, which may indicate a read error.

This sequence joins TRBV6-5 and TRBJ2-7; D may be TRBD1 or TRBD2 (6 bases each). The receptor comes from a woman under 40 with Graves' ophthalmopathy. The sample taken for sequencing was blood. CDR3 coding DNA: TGTGCCAGCAGTTTAGCGGTAGGGGGGTACGATCAGTACTTC. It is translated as CASSLAVGGYDQYF.